These 18 T cell receptor beta chains share one sample of origin, sequenced in a study of cytomegalovirus exposure and HLA in healthy donors. TCRdb's copy holds only in-frame clones and misses some; the assay was immunoSEQ multiplex PCR. The sample holds about 140,000 clones, 82% seen once. Sequenced input: PBMCs. These receptors were obtained from a man aged 30-40 years in good health and CMV-seropositive.

The genes are TRBV9 and TRBJ1-1; D is unclear. V was trimmed by 4 bases and J by 4 bases, leaving 11 bases between them. CDR3 length: 13 residues. CDR1 is SGDLS and CDR2 is YYNGEE in the germline V gene. The CDR3: CASSYERATEAFF. The CDR3 DNA is TGTGCCAGCAGCTACGAGCGGGCCACTGAAGCTTTCTTT.

The chain carries TRBV6-1 and TRBJ2-7; 8 positions agree with TRBD1. The CDR3 consists of 11 residues. Germline CDR1 and CDR2: MNHNS and SASEGT. With V trimmed by 8 bases and J by 4 bases, 1 base remained unmatched. CDR3 nucleotides: TGTGCCAGCGACAGGGGTTACGAGCAGTACTTC. Its protein product is CASDRGYEQYF.

V and J are TRBV12-2 and TRBJ1-1. TRBV12-2 is described as a pseudogene. This CDR3 contains 15 residues. CDR3 in amino acids: CASRCWGGPGTEAFF. The CDR3, as DNA: TGTGCAAGTCGCTGTTGGGGGGGCCCGGGGACTGAAGCTTTCTTT.

The table lists this clone with a few counts. The chain recombines TRBV5-1 with TRBJ2-7, with a weak D call TRBD1 (6 bases). The ends were cut back, 2 bases at V and 3 bases at J, with 18 bases in the middle. The germline V gene has CDR1 SGHRS and CDR2 YFSETQ. CDR3 length equals 16 residues. CDR3 DNA: TGCGCCAGCAGCTTTGGGGGCGCCGGGGCCGTCTACGAGCAGTACTTC. Translation gives CASSFGGAGAVYEQYF.

The rearrangement links TRBV5-4 to TRBJ2-7; 8 nucleotides line up with TRBD1. There are 15 residues in the CDR3. From germline, CDR1 is SGHNT and CDR2 YYREEE (reference sequence). After removal of 4 bases from V and 3 bases from J, the junction contained 9 bases not matched to a gene. The CDR3 loop is CASSQPGQAVYEQYF. The CDR3 DNA reads TGTGCCAGCAGCCAACCGGGACAGGCTGTCTACGAGCAGTACTTC. The full variable domain, rest sourced from reference TRBV5-4 and TRBJ2-7, is ETGVTQSPTHLIKTRGQQVTLRCSSQSGHNTVSWYQQALGQGPQFIFQYYREEENGRGNFPPRFSGLQFPNYSSELNVNALELDDSALYLCASSQPGQAVYEQYFGPGTRLTVT.

The V and J genes are TRBV14 and TRBJ1-2; D not certain. The CDR3 loop spans 16 amino acids. Trimming left V 4 bases short and J 8 bases short, with 23 bases between. Germline CDR1 is SGHDN and CDR2 is FVKESK. The CDR3 nucleotides read TGTGCCAGCAGCCGGTTCCCGGGTCGGGGTGAGTTCGGCTACACCTTC. This sequence encodes CASSRFPGRGEFGYTF.

The rearrangement links TRBV7-2 to TRBJ2-7; TRBD1 matches 9 bases. The CDR3 covers 18 residues. V shed 2 bases, J shed 2 bases, and the junction held 13 bases outside the gene matches. Germline V gene lookup returns CDR1 SGHTA and CDR2 FQGNSA. As DNA, the CDR3 is TGTGCCAGCAGCTTACAGGGGACAGGGATATTTGGGACCTACGAGCAGTACTTC. Translated, it gives CASSLQGTGIFGTYEQYF.

The chain is built from TRBV11-2 and TRBJ2-7; D is perhaps TRBD2 (5 bases). This CDR3 has 13 residues. The V gene lost 3 bases and the J gene lost 0 bases, with 6 bases spanning the gap. Germline values: CDR1 SGHAT, CDR2 FQNNGV. For the CDR3, the DNA is TGTGCCAGCAGCTTCGGGATCTCCTACGAGCAGTACTTC. This codes for CASSFGISYEQYF. The entire variable domain, with the rest obtained from reference TRBV11-2 and TRBJ2-7, is as follows: EAGVAQSPRYKIIEKRQSVAFWCNPISGHATLYWYQQILGQGPKLLIQFQNNGVVDDSQLPKDRFSAERLKGVDSTLKIQPAKLEDSAVYLCASSFGISYEQYFGPGTRLTVT.

The genes are TRBV7-2 and TRBJ1-1; 7 nucleotides match TRBD1. The V segment lost 2 bases and the J segment 5 bases; nucleotides outside the gene matches: 8. Germline values: CDR1 SGHTA, CDR2 FQGNSA. The CDR3 sequence is 15 residues long. CDR3 sequence reads: CASSLLPQGRTEAFF. The CDR3 bases are TGTGCCAGCAGCTTACTCCCACAGGGGAGGACTGAAGCTTTCTTT.

This chain uses TRBV20-1 with TRBJ1-2; D ambiguous. Trimming stripped 5 bases from V and 6 bases from J, with 7 bases between. This CDR3 is built from 10 residues. Germline V gene data show CDR1 as DFQATT and CDR2 as SNEGSKA (reference sequence). CDR3 in amino acids: CSAWRNGYTF. In nucleotides, the CDR3 is TGCAGTGCTTGGAGGAATGGCTACACCTTC.

The J gene is TRBJ1-2, the V gene TRBV20-1; 7 bases line up with TRBD1. From germline, CDR1 is DFQATT and CDR2 SNEGSKA (reference sequence). This CDR3 is built from 11 residues. After removal of 6 bases from V and 4 bases from J, the junction contained 2 bases not matched to a gene. The CDR3 spells CSAYRGYGYTF. The CDR3 coding sequence is TGCAGTGCCTACAGGGGCTATGGCTACACCTTC.

The chain joins TRBV15 to TRBJ2-1; D may be TRBD1 (5 bases). The V end was cut by 4 bases, the J end by 0 bases, with 13 bases between. Germline V CDR1 and CDR2: LNHNV, YYDKDF (reference sequence). CDR3 size: 16 residues. The chain's CDR3 is CATSNLRTSSYNEQFF. The CDR3 DNA reads TGTGCCACCAGCAATTTACGGACAAGCTCCTACAATGAGCAGTTCTTC.

The chain combines TRBV7-9 with TRBJ2-1; 9 bases are a match to TRBD2. V shed 5 bases and J 4 bases; nucleotides not matched to a gene: 9. This CDR3 has 16 residues. Germline-derived CDR1 and CDR2 are SEHNR and FQNEAQ (reference sequence). The CDR3 bases are TGTGCCAGCAGCCCCCCGCTAGCGGGACGATACAATGAGCAGTTCTTC. This gives the protein CASSPPLAGRYNEQFF.

The chain joins TRBV6-6 to TRBJ1-1; the D is unclear. Trimming shortened V by 0 bases and J by 5 bases, and 10 bases separated the two germline ends. Germline values: CDR1 MNHNY, CDR2 SVGAGI (reference sequence). CDR3 length: 14 residues. This CDR3 is CASSYSGLRTEAFF. CDR3 DNA sequence: TGTGCCAGCAGTTACTCCGGGTTGCGGACTGAAGCTTTCTTT.

The V call is TRBV19, the J call TRBJ2-3, with TRBD1 identical over 8 bases. Germline V gene sequence: CDR1 LNHDA, CDR2 SQIVND (reference sequence). V lost 7 bases, J lost 0 bases, and 3 bases stayed unmatched. The CDR3 spans 14 residues. CDR3 bases: TGTGCCAGTAAAGGGACAGGAAGCACAGATACGCAGTATTTT. It translates to CASKGTGSTDTQYF.

The chain carries TRBV18 and TRBJ2-7, with 10 bases identical to TRBD1. The CDR3 has 16 amino acids. Germline loops: CDR1 KGHSH, CDR2 LQKENI. The V gene end was trimmed by 2 bases and the J gene end by 2 bases; junction bases not matched to a gene: 6. The chain's CDR3 is CASSPDRGRRPYEQYF. CDR3 coding DNA: TGTGCCAGCTCACCAGACAGGGGGCGTCGTCCCTACGAGCAGTACTTC. Supplemented by reference TRBV18 and TRBJ2-7, the full variable domain reads NAGVMQNPRHLVRRRGQEARLRCSPMKGHSHVYWYRQLPEEGLKFMVYLQKENIIDESGMPKERFSAEFPKEGPSILRIQQVVRGDSAAYFCASSPDRGRRPYEQYFGPGTRLTVT.

This clone was counted between two and nine times. This chain connects TRBV6-1 to TRBJ1-2, with D hard to call. Germline CDR1 MNHNS, CDR2 SASEGT. The CDR3 is 15 amino acids. V lost 5 bases and J 6 bases, leaving 19 bases between the germline ends. For the CDR3, the DNA is TGTGCCAGCAGTCCTCCTATAACGAGGCTCGATGGCTACACCTTC. Its translation is CASSPPITRLDGYTF.

The CDR3 is CASVTGVPSQHLNYNEQFF. The DNA for the CDR3 is TGTGCCAGCGTTACAGGGGTCCCATCACAACACCTAAACTACAATGAGCAGTTCTTC. J is TRBJ2-1 and V is TRBV7-9; 7 bases map to TRBD1. Germline CDR1 reads SEHNR; CDR2 reads FQNEAQ (reference sequence). The CDR3 consists of 19 residues. V shed 8 bases, J shed 3 bases, and the junction held 22 bases outside the gene matches.